Listed here is a single T cell receptor beta chain. The donors were in the approximately 120-subject validation cohort; that cohort was separate from the approximately 670-subject first cohort. In germline, CDR1 is LNHNV, CDR2 YYDKDF (reference sequence). V lost 5 bases, J lost 4 bases, and 14 bases stayed unmatched. This CDR3 has 17 residues. The repertoire was sequenced with immunoSEQ multiplex PCR; TCRdb's copy has only in-frame clones and lacks some. This sample has about 69,000 clones, with 96% found just once. The data are from a study of cytomegalovirus exposure and HLA in healthy donors. This rearrangement joins TRBV15 to TRBJ2-1; TRBD2 matches at 7 bases. Sequenced material: PBMCs. This clonotype was sampled from a woman aged 18-30 years in good health and CMV-seropositive. The CDR3 is CATSGGVWGGPYNEQFF. Written as DNA, the CDR3 is TGTGCCACCAGCGGGGGGGTATGGGGAGGGCCATACAATGAGCAGTTCTTC.